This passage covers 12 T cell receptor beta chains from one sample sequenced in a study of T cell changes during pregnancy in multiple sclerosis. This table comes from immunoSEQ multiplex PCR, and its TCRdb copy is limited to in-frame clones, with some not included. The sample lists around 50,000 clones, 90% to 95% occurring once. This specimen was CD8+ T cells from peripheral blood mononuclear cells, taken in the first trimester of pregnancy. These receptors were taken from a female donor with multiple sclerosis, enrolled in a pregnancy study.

CDR3 protein: CASSPPLRASYNEQFF. The DNA of the CDR3 is TGTGCCAGCTCACCACCGCTGAGGGCTTCCTACAATGAGCAGTTCTTC. The chain has TRBV18 and TRBJ2-1, with D perhaps TRBD2 (5 bases). The CDR3 consists of 16 residues. The ends were cut back, 0 bases at V and 1 base at J, with 10 bases in the middle. Germline V gene data show CDR1 as KGHSH and CDR2 as LQKENI.

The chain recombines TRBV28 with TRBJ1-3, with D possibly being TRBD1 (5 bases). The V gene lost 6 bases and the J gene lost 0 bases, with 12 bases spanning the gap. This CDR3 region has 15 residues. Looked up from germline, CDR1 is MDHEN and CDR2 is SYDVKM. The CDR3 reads CASSAGSGSGNTIYF. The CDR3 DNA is TGTGCCAGCAGCGCAGGGTCTGGCTCTGGAAACACCATATATTTT.

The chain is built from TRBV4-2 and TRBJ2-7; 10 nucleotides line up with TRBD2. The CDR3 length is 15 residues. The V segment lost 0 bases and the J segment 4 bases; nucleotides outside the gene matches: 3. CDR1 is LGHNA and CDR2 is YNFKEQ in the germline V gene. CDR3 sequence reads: CASSQEVAGGYEQYF. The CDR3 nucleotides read TGTGCCAGCAGCCAAGAAGTAGCGGGAGGATACGAGCAGTACTTC.

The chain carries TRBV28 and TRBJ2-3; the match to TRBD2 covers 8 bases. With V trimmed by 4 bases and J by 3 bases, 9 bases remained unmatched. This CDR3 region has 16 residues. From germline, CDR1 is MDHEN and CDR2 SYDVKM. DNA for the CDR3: TGTGCCAGCAGTTGGGGACTAGGCTCCATTACAGATACGCAGTATTTT. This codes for CASSWGLGSITDTQYF.

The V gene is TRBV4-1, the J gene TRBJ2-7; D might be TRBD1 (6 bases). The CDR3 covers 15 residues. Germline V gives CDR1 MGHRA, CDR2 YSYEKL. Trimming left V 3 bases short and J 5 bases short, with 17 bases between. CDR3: CASSQATGLADEQYF. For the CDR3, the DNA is TGCGCCAGCAGCCAGGCTACAGGGCTCGCGGACGAGCAGTACTTC.

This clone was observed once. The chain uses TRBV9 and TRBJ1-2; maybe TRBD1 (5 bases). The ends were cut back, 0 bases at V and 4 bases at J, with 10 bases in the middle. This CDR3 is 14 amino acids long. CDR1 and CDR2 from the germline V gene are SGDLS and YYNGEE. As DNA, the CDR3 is TGTGCCAGCAGCGTAGACCAGGGTGCCTATGGCTACACCTTC. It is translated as CASSVDQGAYGYTF. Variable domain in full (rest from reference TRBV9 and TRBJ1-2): DSGVTQTPKHLITATGQRVTLRCSPRSGDLSVYWYQQSLDQGLQFLIQYYNGEERAKGNILERFSAQQFPDLHSELNLSSLELGDSALYFCASSVDQGAYGYTFGSGTRLTVV.

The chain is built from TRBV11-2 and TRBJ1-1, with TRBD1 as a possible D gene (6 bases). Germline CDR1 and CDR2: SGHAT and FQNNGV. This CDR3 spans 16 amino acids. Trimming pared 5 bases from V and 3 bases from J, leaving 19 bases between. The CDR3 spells CASSPPGHQGYTEAFF. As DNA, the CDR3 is TGTGCCAGCAGCCCCCCGGGACACCAGGGTTACACTGAAGCTTTCTTT.

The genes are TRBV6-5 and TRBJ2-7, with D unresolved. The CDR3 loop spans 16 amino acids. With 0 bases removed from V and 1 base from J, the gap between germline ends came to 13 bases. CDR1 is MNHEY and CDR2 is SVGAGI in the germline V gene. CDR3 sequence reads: CASSYSLTSTSYEQYF. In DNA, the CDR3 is TGTGCCAGCAGTTACTCTTTGACATCAACTTCCTACGAGCAGTACTTC.

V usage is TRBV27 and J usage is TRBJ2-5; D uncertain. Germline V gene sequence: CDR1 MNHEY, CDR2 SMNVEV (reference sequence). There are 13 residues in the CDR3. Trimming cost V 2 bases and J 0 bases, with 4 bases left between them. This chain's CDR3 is CASSLRYQETQYF. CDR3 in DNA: TGTGCCAGCAGTTTACGGTACCAAGAGACCCAGTACTTC.

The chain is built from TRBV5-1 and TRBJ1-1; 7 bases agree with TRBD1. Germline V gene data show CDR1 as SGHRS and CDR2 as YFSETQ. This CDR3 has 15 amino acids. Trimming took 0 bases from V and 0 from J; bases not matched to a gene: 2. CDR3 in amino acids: CASSLEGTVNTEAFF. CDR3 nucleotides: TGCGCCAGCAGCTTGGAGGGGACAGTGAACACTGAAGCTTTCTTT.

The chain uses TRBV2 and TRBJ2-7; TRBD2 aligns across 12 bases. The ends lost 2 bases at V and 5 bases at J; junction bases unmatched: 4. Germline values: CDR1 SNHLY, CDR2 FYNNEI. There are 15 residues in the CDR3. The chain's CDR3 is CASSEMTSGSHEQYF. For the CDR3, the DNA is TGTGCCAGCAGTGAAATGACTAGCGGGAGTCACGAGCAGTACTTC.

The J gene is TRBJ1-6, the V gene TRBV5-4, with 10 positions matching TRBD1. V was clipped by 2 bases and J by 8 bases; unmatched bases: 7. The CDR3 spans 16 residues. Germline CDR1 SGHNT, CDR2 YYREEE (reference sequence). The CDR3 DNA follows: TGTGCCAGCAGCTTAAATCCGGGACAGGGGTATTCACCCCTCCACTTT. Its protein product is CASSLNPGQGYSPLHF.